The T cell receptor beta chain under discussion was sequenced for a study of CD8+CD57+ T cells in acquired aplastic anemia. About this clonotype: Its antigen is undetermined.

Genomic DNA served as template for TCR beta VDJ and CDR3 profiling. TCRdb re-called the reads through MiXCR, storing one row per CDR3 protein. The data show 150,000 to 200,000 distinct CDR3 sequences, 63% seen once. Flow cytometry had shown expanded CD8+CD57+ cells in the patients chosen for sequencing. The V gene lost 6 bases and the J gene lost 6 bases, with 9 bases spanning the gap. This CDR3 contains 11 residues. Study-wide results and limits: For CD8+ Simpson's diversity, patients and controls showed no significant difference.

This clonotype was obtained from a human donor with aplastic anemia. V usage is TRBV12-3 or TRBV12-4 and J usage is TRBJ2-7, with D unresolved. The sample comprised sorted CD4+, CD8+, or CD8+CD57+ T cells (not recorded which) from PBMCs. CDR3 bases: TGTGCCAGCAGGGGTCGCGGCGAGCAGTACTTC. It is translated as CASRGRGEQYF.